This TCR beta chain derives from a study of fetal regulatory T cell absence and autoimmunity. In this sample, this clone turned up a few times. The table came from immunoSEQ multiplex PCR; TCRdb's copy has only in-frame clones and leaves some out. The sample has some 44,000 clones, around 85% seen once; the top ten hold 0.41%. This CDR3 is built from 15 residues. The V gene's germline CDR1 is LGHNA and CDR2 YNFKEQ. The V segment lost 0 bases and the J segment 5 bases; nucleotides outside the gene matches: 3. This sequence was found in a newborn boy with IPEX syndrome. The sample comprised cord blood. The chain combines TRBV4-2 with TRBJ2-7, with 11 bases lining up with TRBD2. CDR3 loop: CASSQEALAGDEQYF. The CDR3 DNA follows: TGTGCCAGCAGCCAAGAGGCACTAGCGGGAGACGAGCAGTACTTC.